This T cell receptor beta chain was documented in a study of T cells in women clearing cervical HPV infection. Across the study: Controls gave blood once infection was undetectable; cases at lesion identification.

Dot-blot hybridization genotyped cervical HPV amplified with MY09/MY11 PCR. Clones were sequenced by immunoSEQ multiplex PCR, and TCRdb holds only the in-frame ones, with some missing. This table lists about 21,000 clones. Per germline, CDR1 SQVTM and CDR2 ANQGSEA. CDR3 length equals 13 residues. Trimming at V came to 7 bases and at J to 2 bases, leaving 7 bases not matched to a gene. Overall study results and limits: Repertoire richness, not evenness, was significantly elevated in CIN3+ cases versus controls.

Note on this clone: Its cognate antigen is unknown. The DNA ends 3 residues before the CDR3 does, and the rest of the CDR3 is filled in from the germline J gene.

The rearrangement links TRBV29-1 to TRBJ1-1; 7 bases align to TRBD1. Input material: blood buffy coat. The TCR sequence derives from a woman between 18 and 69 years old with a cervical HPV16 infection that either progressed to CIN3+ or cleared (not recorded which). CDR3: CSGTRDSNTEAFF. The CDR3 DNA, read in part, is TGCAGCGGAACCCGGGACAGCAACACTGAA.